The 26 T cell receptor beta chains given below trace back to one sample, sequenced in a study of T cell responses to AZD1222 COVID-19 vaccine (dated by TCRdb to the early 2020s). Receptors were amplified or captured by the immunoSEQ multiplex PCR assay. The immuneACCESS repertoire file appears here via TCRdb, limited to in-frame rearrangements. These files lack a portion of the clones; in checked studies, under half of the deficit traces to unresolved V genes, and the cause of the others is not known. In all, the sample holds about 83,000 clones, and 75% to 95% of those were seen once. Together, the top ten hold less than 35% of the sample. The time point label here, explained by the study, means: about 28 days (+/-7) after the second vaccine dose. The source material was peripheral blood, sampled 28 days after the second AZD1222 dose. The receptors shown here come from an adult who received the AZD1222 COVID-19 vaccine.

This clone occurred once. The chain employs TRBV24-1 and TRBJ1-2; D gene unclear. Trimming removed 7 bases from V and 0 bases from J, with 8 bases in between. This CDR3 is built from 13 residues. Germline-derived CDR1 and CDR2 are KGHDR and SFDVKD. The CDR3 nucleotides are TGTGCCACCAGCGGGAACTCTAACTATGGCTACACCTTC. Translation: CATSGNSNYGYTF.

Only one count was recorded for this clone. The chain uses TRBV3-1 (or the pseudogene TRBV3-2) and TRBJ2-7, with 8 bases identical to TRBD2. The germline gives CDR1 LGHDT, CDR2 YNNKEL (reference sequence). V lost 6 bases to trimming and J lost 5 bases; unmatched junction nucleotides: 9. The CDR3 spans 14 residues. This CDR3 is CASSDNGRAHEQYF. Here the CDR3 DNA reads TGTGCCAGCAGTGACAACGGGAGGGCCCACGAGCAGTACTTC.

CDR3 sequence reads: CASSNRGQVSISEAFF. The CDR3 region has the DNA TGTGCCAGCAGCAATCGAGGACAGGTCTCCATTTCTGAAGCTTTCTTT. V gene TRBV21-1 combines with J gene TRBJ1-1; the D call in the table, TRBD1, was not verified against the DNA. TRBV21-1 is marked as a pseudogene. CDR3 length: 16 amino acids.

V is TRBV7-2 and J is TRBJ2-3; D not certain. V lost 1 base and J 0 bases, leaving 8 bases between the germline ends. The CDR3 has 15 residues. Per the germline V gene, CDR1 is SGHTA and CDR2 is FQGNSA. This chain's CDR3 is CASSLGRLSTDTQYF. CDR3 nucleotide sequence: TGTGCCAGCAGCTTAGGTAGGCTTAGCACAGATACGCAGTATTTT. The complete variable domain, with remaining parts taken from reference TRBV7-2 and TRBJ2-3, reads GAGVSQSPSNKVTEKGKDVELRCDPISGHTALYWYRQSLGQGLEFLIYFQGNSAPDKSGLPSDRFSAERTGGSVSTLTIQRTQQEDSAVYLCASSLGRLSTDTQYFGPGTRLTVL.

The chain carries TRBV28 and TRBJ1-3; 11 bases align to TRBD1. Germline V lookup: CDR1 MDHEN, CDR2 SYDVKM. The CDR3 runs 19 residues. J lost 1 base, V lost 3 bases, and 11 bases had no gene match. CDR3 loop: CASSFTDRGRALSGNTIYF. As DNA, the CDR3 is TGTGCCAGCAGTTTTACGGACAGGGGGCGAGCTTTATCTGGAAACACCATATATTTT.

This rearrangement joins TRBV28 to TRBJ1-5; D uncertain. The germline V gene has CDR1 MDHEN and CDR2 SYDVKM. CDR3 length: 13 residues. V was pared by 5 bases and J by 0 bases, with 5 bases between. As DNA, the CDR3 is TGTGCCAGCAGTCGTGATAGCAATCAGCCCCAGCATTTT. The encoded protein is CASSRDSNQPQHF.

CDR3 sequence (DNA): TGCGCCAGCAGCCCTCTAGCGGGAGTAGATACGCAGTATTTT. This encodes CASSPLAGVDTQYF. The J gene is TRBJ2-3, the V gene TRBV5-1, with 10 bases lining up with TRBD2. J was trimmed by 5 bases and V by 4 bases; bases with no gene match: 4. Germline V gives CDR1 SGHRS, CDR2 YFSETQ. The CDR3 is 14 amino acids.

The genes are TRBV7-9 and TRBJ1-5; D gene ambiguous. CDR1 and CDR2 from the germline V gene are SEHNR and FQNEAQ (reference sequence). The CDR3 is 18 residues long. Trimming pared 7 bases from V and 2 bases from J, leaving 24 bases between. CDR3 DNA: TGTGCCAGCACCGAATCTCGCGCGATCAAAGGTGGCAATCAGCCCCAGCATTTT. This translates into CASTESRAIKGGNQPQHF. The full variable domain, its missing parts supplied by reference TRBV7-9 and TRBJ1-5, is DTGVSQNPRHKITKRGQNVTFRCDPISEHNRLYWYRQTLGQGPEFLTYFQNEAQLEKSRLLSDRFSAERPKGSFSTLEIQRTEQGDSAMYLCASTESRAIKGGNQPQHFGDGTRLSIL.

The chain uses TRBV5-4 and TRBJ2-2, with a tentative D call TRBD2 (5 bases). Germline-derived CDR1 and CDR2 are SGHNT and YYREEE (reference sequence). V lost 4 bases to trimming and J lost 3 bases, with 10 bases between them. The CDR3 has 14 amino acids. The CDR3 protein is CASSPGSYTGELFF. The CDR3 DNA follows: TGTGCCAGCAGCCCGGGATCCTACACCGGGGAGCTGTTTTTT.

The chain links TRBV6-6 to TRBJ2-7, with D perhaps TRBD2 (7 bases). Trimming took off 5 bases at V and 7 bases at J, with 21 bases between the two ends. Germline V gene lookup returns CDR1 MNHNY and CDR2 SVGAGI (reference sequence). The CDR3 runs to 15 residues. CDR3: CASSASSGDGGEQYF. CDR3 coding DNA: TGTGCCAGCAGTGCTTCTTCAGGGGACGGGGGGGAGCAGTACTTC.

The V gene is TRBV6-5, the J gene TRBJ2-2; a weak D match, TRBD2 (6 bases). This CDR3 spans 15 amino acids. V was pared by 7 bases and J by 4 bases, with 16 bases between. Germline CDR1 MNHEY, CDR2 SVGAGI. The CDR3 sequence: CASILPGAGTGELFF. The CDR3 DNA follows: TGTGCCAGCATCCTACCGGGAGCAGGCACCGGGGAGCTGTTTTTT.

The genes are TRBV2 and TRBJ2-1, with D possibly TRBD2 on 6 matching bases. Germline loops: CDR1 SNHLY, CDR2 FYNNEI. The CDR3 covers 16 residues. V lost 10 bases to trimming and J lost 7 bases, with 26 bases between them. As DNA, the CDR3 is TGTGCCACCCCTCTCCTCAGGGAGGAACCTCGGAATGAGCAGTTCTTC. Protein sequence: CATPLLREEPRNEQFF.

The V call is TRBV16, the J call TRBJ2-6; D is unclear. Germline V gives CDR1 KGHSY, CDR2 FQNENV. Trimming removed 4 bases at V and 4 bases at J, with 20 bases between. The CDR3 extends over 18 amino acids. CDR3 sequence reads: CASSPVNSPLRGANVLTF. CDR3 nucleotide sequence: TGTGCCAGCAGCCCCGTGAACAGTCCTCTTCGAGGGGCCAACGTCCTGACTTTC.

The CDR3 sequence is CASSLINPRGYTF. The CDR3 DNA reads TGTGCCAGCAGCTTAATTAACCCTAGGGGCTACACCTTC. The genes are TRBV5-5 and TRBJ1-2; D call uncertain. This CDR3 has 13 amino acids. Trimming pared 2 bases from V and 8 bases from J, leaving 13 bases between. The V gene's germline CDR1 is SGHKS and CDR2 YYEKEE (reference sequence).

V gene TRBV12-5 combines with J gene TRBJ2-7; D ambiguous. Germline V gene data show CDR1 as LGHNT and CDR2 as FRNRAP. Deletions cut 6 bases from V and 5 bases from J, with 14 bases between. The CDR3 consists of 13 residues. The CDR3 bases are TGTGCTAGTGGCCTTACAACAGAGGACGAGCAGTACTTC. It encodes CASGLTTEDEQYF.

V usage is TRBV9 and J usage is TRBJ2-3; 11 bases line up with TRBD2. CDR3 length equals 16 residues. Germline V CDR1 and CDR2: SGDLS, YYNGEE. V shed 1 base and J 3 bases; nucleotides not matched to a gene: 4. CDR3 sequence: CASSVRLAGLTDTQYF. CDR3 sequence (DNA): TGTGCCAGCAGCGTAAGACTAGCGGGATTAACAGATACGCAGTATTTT.

V usage is TRBV7-6 and J usage is TRBJ2-5; 11 bases are a match to TRBD2. The ends lost 1 base at V and 11 bases at J; junction bases unmatched: 6. Looked up from germline, CDR1 is SGHVS and CDR2 is FNYEAQ. This CDR3 contains 14 residues. CDR3 coding DNA: TGTGCCAGCAGCTTAGAAGGGACTAGCGGTCCTCAGTACTTC. Amino acids: CASSLEGTSGPQYF.

The chain combines TRBV5-5 with TRBJ2-7; tentatively, D is TRBD2 (5 bases). V shed 4 bases and J shed 3 bases, with 17 bases lying between them. Germline V gene data show CDR1 as SGHKS and CDR2 as YYEKEE (reference sequence). There are 15 residues in the CDR3. CDR3 in amino acids: CASSPGGQRLYEQYF. DNA for the CDR3: TGTGCCAGCAGCCCCGGAGGCCAGAGACTCTACGAGCAGTACTTC.

This clone was picked up a small number of times. The CDR3, as DNA: TGCGCCAGCAGCCAAGCCCAGGGCGAAGAGCAGTACTTC. Translation: CASSQAQGEEQYF. The chain links TRBV4-1 to TRBJ2-7; TRBD1 might be the D (5 bases). The CDR3 is made up of 13 amino acids. Germline V gives CDR1 MGHRA, CDR2 YSYEKL. Trimming pared 1 base from V and 7 bases from J, leaving 11 bases between.

This clone has a single count. The CDR3 sequence is CASSLGTEYNEQFF. In DNA form, the CDR3 reads TGTGCCAGCAGCTTAGGGACAGAGTACAATGAGCAGTTCTTC. The chain links TRBV7-2 to TRBJ2-1, with D tentatively TRBD1 (6 bases). Germline CDR1 and CDR2: SGHTA and FQGNSA. The CDR3 extends over 14 amino acids. V was clipped by 1 base and J by 4 bases, with 8 bases between them.

This chain connects TRBV28 to TRBJ1-6; tentative D call: TRBD1 (5 bases). Trimming took off 9 bases at V and 5 bases at J, with 11 bases between the two ends. Germline V lookup: CDR1 MDHEN, CDR2 SYDVKM. The CDR3 has 13 residues. CDR3 loop: CASRTWDNSPLHF. CDR3 DNA sequence: TGTGCCAGTAGGACATGGGATAATTCACCCCTCCACTTT.

CDR3 coding DNA: TGTGCCAGCAGTTTACAGAACACTGAAGCTTTCTTT. This sequence encodes CASSLQNTEAFF. The chain links TRBV6-5 to TRBJ1-1, with D unclear. Germline assignment: CDR1 MNHEY and CDR2 SVGAGI. This CDR3 is built from 12 residues. The V and J ends lost 4 bases and 1 base respectively, with 4 bases between them.

The gene calls are TRBV19 and TRBJ2-7, with D possibly TRBD2 on 6 matching bases. Trimming shortened V by 4 bases and J by 6 bases, and 13 bases separated the two germline ends. This CDR3 is built from 13 residues. From germline, CDR1 is LNHDA and CDR2 SQIVND (reference sequence). Written as DNA, the CDR3 is TGTGCCAGTAGTACTCAGGGACTTTCCGAGCAGTACTTC. It is translated as CASSTQGLSEQYF.

The chain recombines TRBV23-1 with TRBJ1-5, with D uncertain. TRBV23-1 qualifies as an ORF whose function is uncertain. The V and J ends lost 6 bases and 7 bases respectively, with 13 bases between them. The CDR3 has 13 amino acids. This CDR3 is CASSQDGFQPQHF. The CDR3 DNA is TGCGCCAGCAGCCAAGATGGTTTCCAGCCCCAGCATTTT.

The rearrangement joins TRBV12-3 or TRBV12-4 to TRBJ2-2; D is undetermined. CDR3 length: 13 residues. With 3 bases removed from V and 7 bases from J, the gap between germline ends came to 9 bases. CDR3 in amino acids: CASSFGSVGELFF. CDR3 DNA: TGTGCCAGCAGTTTCGGGTCGGTCGGGGAGCTGTTTTTT.

This clone appeared a few times. This rearrangement joins TRBV21-1 to TRBJ2-1. TRBV21-1 is annotated as a pseudogene. The CDR3 has 14 amino acids. DNA of the CDR3: TGTGCCAGCAGCAAACGAGGTGGGGTGGGTGAGCAGTTCTTC. It encodes CASSKRGGVGEQFF.